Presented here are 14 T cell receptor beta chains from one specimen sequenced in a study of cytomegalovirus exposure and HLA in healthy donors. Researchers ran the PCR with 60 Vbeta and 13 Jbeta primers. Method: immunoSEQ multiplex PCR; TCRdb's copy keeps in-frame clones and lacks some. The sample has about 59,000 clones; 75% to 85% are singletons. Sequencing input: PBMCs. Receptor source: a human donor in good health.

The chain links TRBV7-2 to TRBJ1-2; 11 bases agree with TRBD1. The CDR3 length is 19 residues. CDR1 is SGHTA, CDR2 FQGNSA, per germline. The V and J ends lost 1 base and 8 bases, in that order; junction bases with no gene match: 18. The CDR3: CASSLVSGQGAPHRDGYTF. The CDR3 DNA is TGTGCCAGCAGCTTAGTCTCCGGACAGGGGGCGCCCCATCGGGACGGCTACACCTTC.

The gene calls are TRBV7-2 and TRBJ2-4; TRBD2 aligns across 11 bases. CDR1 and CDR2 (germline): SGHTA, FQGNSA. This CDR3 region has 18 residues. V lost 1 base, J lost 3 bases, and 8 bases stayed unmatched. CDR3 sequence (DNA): TGTGCCAGCAGCTTAGGATCCGGGACTAGCGGCGTCAAAAACATTCAGTACTTC. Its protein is CASSLGSGTSGVKNIQYF.

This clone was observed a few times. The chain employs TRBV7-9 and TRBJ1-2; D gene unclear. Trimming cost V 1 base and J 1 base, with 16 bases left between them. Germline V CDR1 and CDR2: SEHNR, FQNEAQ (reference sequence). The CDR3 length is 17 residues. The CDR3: CASSLVGGSYLNYGYTF. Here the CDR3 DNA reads TGTGCCAGCAGCTTAGTTGGAGGGTCTTACCTTAACTATGGCTACACCTTC. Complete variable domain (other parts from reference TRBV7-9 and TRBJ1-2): DTGVSQNPRHKITKRGQNVTFRCDPISEHNRLYWYRQTLGQGPEFLTYFQNEAQLEKSRLLSDRFSAERPKGSFSTLEIQRTEQGDSAMYLCASSLVGGSYLNYGYTFGSGTRLTVV.

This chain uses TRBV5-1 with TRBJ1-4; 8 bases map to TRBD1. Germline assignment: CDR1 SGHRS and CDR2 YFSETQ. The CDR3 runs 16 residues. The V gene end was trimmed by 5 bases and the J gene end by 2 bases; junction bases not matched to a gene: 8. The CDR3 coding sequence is TGCGCCAGCAGTGTTACAGGGGGACCTACTAATGAAAAACTGTTTTTT. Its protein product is CASSVTGGPTNEKLFF.

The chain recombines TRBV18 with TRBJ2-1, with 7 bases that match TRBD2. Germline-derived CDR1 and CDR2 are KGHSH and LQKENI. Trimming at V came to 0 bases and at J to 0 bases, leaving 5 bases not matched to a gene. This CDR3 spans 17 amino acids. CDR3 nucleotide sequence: TGTGCCAGCTCACCACCGGCGGGCGGGAGCTCCTACAATGAGCAGTTCTTC. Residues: CASSPPAGGSSYNEQFF. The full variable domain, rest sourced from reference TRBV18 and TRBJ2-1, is NAGVMQNPRHLVRRRGQEARLRCSPMKGHSHVYWYRQLPEEGLKFMVYLQKENIIDESGMPKERFSAEFPKEGPSILRIQQVVRGDSAAYFCASSPPAGGSSYNEQFFGPGTRLTVL.

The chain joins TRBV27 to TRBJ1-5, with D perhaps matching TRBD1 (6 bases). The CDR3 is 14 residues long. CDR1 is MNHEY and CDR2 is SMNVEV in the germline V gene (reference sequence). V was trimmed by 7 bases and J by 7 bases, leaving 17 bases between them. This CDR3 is CASNHQGTDQPQHF. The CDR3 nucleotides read TGTGCCAGCAACCATCAGGGGACGGACCAGCCCCAGCATTTT.

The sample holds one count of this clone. In nucleotides, the CDR3 is TGTGCCAGCCTAGCGGGAGATACGCAGTATTTT. Residues: CASLAGDTQYF. The chain combines TRBV28 with TRBJ2-3; 8 bases line up with TRBD2. V dropped 8 bases and J dropped 5; count of bases not matched to a gene: 0. Per the germline V gene, CDR1 is MDHEN and CDR2 is SYDVKM. The CDR3 extends over 11 amino acids.

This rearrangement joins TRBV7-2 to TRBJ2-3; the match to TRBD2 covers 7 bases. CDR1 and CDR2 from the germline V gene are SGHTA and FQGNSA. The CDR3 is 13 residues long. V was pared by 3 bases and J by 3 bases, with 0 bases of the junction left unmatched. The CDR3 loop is CASSFGGTDTQYF. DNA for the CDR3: TGTGCCAGCAGCTTCGGGGGGACAGATACGCAGTATTTT.

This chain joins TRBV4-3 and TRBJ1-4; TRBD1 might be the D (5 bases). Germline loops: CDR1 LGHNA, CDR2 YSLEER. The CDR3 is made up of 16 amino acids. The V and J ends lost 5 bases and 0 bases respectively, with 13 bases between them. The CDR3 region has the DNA TGCGCCAGCAGCTTGAGACAGAGAGCAACTAATGAAAAACTGTTTTTT. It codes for CASSLRQRATNEKLFF.

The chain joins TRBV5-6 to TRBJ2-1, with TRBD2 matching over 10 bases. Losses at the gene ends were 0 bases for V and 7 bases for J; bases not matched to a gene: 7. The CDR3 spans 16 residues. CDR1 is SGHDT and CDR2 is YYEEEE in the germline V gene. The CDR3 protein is CASSLGVAGGSNEQFF. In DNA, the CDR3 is TGTGCCAGCAGCTTGGGGGTAGCGGGAGGCAGTAATGAGCAGTTCTTC. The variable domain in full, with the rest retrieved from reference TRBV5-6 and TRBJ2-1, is DAGVTQSPTHLIKTRGQQVTLRCSPKSGHDTVSWYQQALGQGPQFIFQYYEEEERQRGNFPDRFSGHQFPNYSSELNVNALLLGDSALYLCASSLGVAGGSNEQFFGPGTRLTVL.

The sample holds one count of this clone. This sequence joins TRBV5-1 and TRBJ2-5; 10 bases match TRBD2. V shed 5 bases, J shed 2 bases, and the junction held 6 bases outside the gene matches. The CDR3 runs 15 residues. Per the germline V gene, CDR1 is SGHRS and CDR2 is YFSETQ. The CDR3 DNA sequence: TGCGCCAGCAGTCGACTAGCGGGCCCTCAAGAGACCCAGTACTTC. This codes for CASSRLAGPQETQYF.

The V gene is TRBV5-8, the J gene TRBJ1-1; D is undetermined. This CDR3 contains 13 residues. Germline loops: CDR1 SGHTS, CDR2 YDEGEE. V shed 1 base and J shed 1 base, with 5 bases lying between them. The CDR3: CASSLSKNTEAFF. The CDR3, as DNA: TGTGCCAGCAGCTTGTCCAAGAACACTGAAGCTTTCTTT.

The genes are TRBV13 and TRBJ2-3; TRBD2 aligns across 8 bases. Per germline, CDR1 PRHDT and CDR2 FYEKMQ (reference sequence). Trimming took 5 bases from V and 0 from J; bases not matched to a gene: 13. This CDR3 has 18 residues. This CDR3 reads CASSILGRAGGSTDTQYF. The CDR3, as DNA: TGTGCCAGCAGCATCCTCGGACGCGCGGGAGGCAGCACAGATACGCAGTATTTT.

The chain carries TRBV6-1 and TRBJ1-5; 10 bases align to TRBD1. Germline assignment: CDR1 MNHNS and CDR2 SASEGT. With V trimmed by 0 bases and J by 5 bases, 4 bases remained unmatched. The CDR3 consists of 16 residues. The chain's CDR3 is CASSEALDRGDQPQHF. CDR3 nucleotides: TGTGCCAGCAGTGAAGCTCTGGACAGGGGGGATCAGCCCCAGCATTTT.